This T cell receptor beta chain was recorded in a study of beta chain features in type 1 diabetes (dated by TCRdb to the late 2010s). About the study as a whole: Mean age, gender distribution, total cell number and subset yield were not different between patients and healthy donors. A total of roughly 100 million sorted cells were examined across all samples, and a strong correlation was observed between cell number per subset and RNA yield. The study compared the TCRB repertoires of sorted circulating CD4+ T cell subsets in recently diagnosed type 1 diabetes patients with those in matched healthy donors. Naive and central memory subsets were obtained from all 30 or so donors, but regulatory and stem cell-like memory subsets were isolated from only 8 patients and about 8 healthy donors.

Remarks on this clone: The clone's antigen remains unknown. No qualities accompany the bases; no much larger clone lies one base away.

Each donor gave one peripheral blood draw, averaging approximately 0.11 L, which was collected into heparinised tubes. A BD FACSAria II was used to sort naive, central memory, regulatory and stem cell-like memory CD4+ T cells with a panel that included CD45RO, CCR7, CD25, CD127, CD95 and CD27. Purity was above 95% for every sorted population. PBMCs were isolated right away by Lymphoprep density gradient centrifugation and were stained directly, without culture. So that batch effects would be minimized, each experiment stained and sorted samples in pairs, pairing one healthy donor with one patient. Summary of the overall study and its limitations: Type 1 diabetes patients showed a moderate but significant shortening of TCRB CDR3 length in all four CD4+ subsets. Shorter templates might be favored by PCR, yet because patient and control samples were amplified and corrected together, any such skew would affect both groups equally. Because cDNA was sequenced instead of genomic DNA, highly expressing activated cells could be over-represented, though the groups showed no difference in activation or CD3 levels. Naive, central memory and regulatory TCRB repertoires appeared more similar among patients than among healthy donors. At VDJ recombination sites, type 1 diabetes patients had fewer insertions and more deleted nucleotides, which implies abnormalities in thymic rearrangement. Because the HLA sub-analyses included only small numbers of individuals, any influence of HLA type on TCRB rearrangement was left unresolved.

The CDR3 runs 12 amino acids, cysteine and phenylalanine included. Left in the record is the CDR3 DNA by itself, 36 bases read in frame from the first base. Reading the germline V gene (reference sequence) gives CDR1 SEHNR and CDR2 FQNEAQ. V sheds 1 base and J sheds 9 bases, leaving 10 bases between their ends. The High Capacity cDNA Reverse Transcription Kit was used to reverse transcribe all of the isolated RNA, meaning that expressed TCRB transcripts were what got sequenced. Deep immunoSEQ sequencing was applied to naive, central memory and regulatory T cell samples, giving an average of around 4 million total reads per sample. After sorted cells were lysed in RLT buffer, RNA was extracted with DNase-treated RNeasy Micro or Mini kits, with the choice depending on cell number. Each cell subset was processed on its own to prevent cross-contamination, while patient and healthy donor samples were processed together. Using the immunoSEQ multiplex PCR, TCRB sequences were amplified from cDNA into 87-bp fragments spanning the CDR3 region. Sequencing of the amplicons was done on the Illumina HiSeq platform. On the authors' methods: Synthetic template baselines were used to correct PCR bias computationally, reads within Hamming distance 2 were collapsed together, and singletons that could not be merged were discarded. Reads were aligned to IMGT to assign V, D and J genes, CDR3 length, and insertions or deletions at six rearrangement sites. Within each subset, clonotype counts were normalized to sorted cell number, after which true diversity and Gini coefficients were computed with the tcR R package. Repertoire sharing was quantified using the overlap coefficient calculated on TCRB nucleotide sequences. Out-of-frame TCRB sequences from naive cells were analyzed to stand in for the pre-selection repertoire. Drawn from immuneACCESS, this table holds only the in-frame rearrangements with V and J called that TCRdb kept. Clones are partly lost; checked studies trace under half to an unresolved V gene and leave the rest unexplained. That table furnishes V, J and clone size, whereas the DNA furnished D and trimming. This sample comprises over 500,000 clones, around a sixth of them detected only once. The ten largest clones represent 0.093% of the sample.

The origin of this receptor is a man younger than 35 in good health. Here the chain combines TRBV7-9 and TRBJ2-7; 6 matching bases give a weak D call of TRBD1. The sample consisted of naive CD4+ T cells from blood. The sample's cell subset or site label, decoded: true naive CD4+ T cells. The CDR3 corresponds to CASSLEGEGQYF. The nucleotide sequence is TGTGCCAGCAGCTTAGAGGGGGAAGGGCAGTACTTC.